This T cell receptor beta chain was identified in a study of blood T cell repertoires in COVID-19. As regards this clone: Other nucleotide sequences from this sample produce the same CDR3.

Using immunoSEQ multiplex PCR, the repertoire was profiled, and TCRdb retains in-frame clones only, with some absent. This table holds about 280,000 clones, over 75% found once. With 2 bases removed from V and 1 base from J, the gap between germline ends came to 8 bases. From germline, CDR1 is KGHSH and CDR2 LQKENI. The CDR3 runs to 14 residues. The rearrangement uses TRBV18 and TRBJ1-1; maybe TRBD1 (5 bases). The sequenced sample was peripheral blood. This TCR was recovered from a human donor in a cohort sampled during active COVID-19. The CDR3 loop reads CASSPGQGNTEAFF. The DNA for the CDR3 is TGTGCCAGCTCACCAGGGCAGGGGAACACTGAAGCTTTCTTT.